Below, 15 T cell receptor beta chains from the same sample are listed, as sequenced in a study of CD8+CD57+ T cells in acquired aplastic anemia. Both TCR beta VDJ combination and CDR3 sequence profiling were carried out. Genomic DNA was the template for this profiling. Using its own MiXCR run on the reads, TCRdb lists one record per CDR3 protein. Altogether 400,000 to 450,000 distinct CDR3 sequences are present, around 72% being singletons, with the ten largest covering around 4%. Sequencing input: sorted CD4+, CD8+, or CD8+CD57+ T cells (not recorded which) from PBMCs. These receptors were collected from a human donor in good health, serving as a control.

V and J are TRBV10-1 and TRBJ1-2; D gene uncertain. Trimming pared 8 bases from V and 2 bases from J, leaving 12 bases between. The CDR3 covers 13 residues. Germline CDR1 is WNHNN and CDR2 is SYGVQD (reference sequence). The CDR3 spells CASARGANYGYTF. Written as DNA, the CDR3 is TGCGCCAGCGCCAGAGGTGCGAACTATGGCTACACCTTC.

Note on this clonotype: At one end the junction does not follow the germline gene, possibly because of a read error. V usage is TRBV7-9 and J usage is TRBJ1-6; no clear D gene. The germline gives CDR1 SEHNR, CDR2 FQNEAQ (reference sequence). CDR3 length equals 14 residues. DNA for the CDR3: TGTGCCAGCAGCTACCAGGTCCGCGATTCACCCCTCCAGTTT. Residues: CASSYQVRDSPLQF.

The V gene is TRBV7-3, the J gene TRBJ2-5; tentatively, D is TRBD1 or TRBD2 (5 bases each). The CDR3 consists of 13 residues. Germline assignment: CDR1 SGHTA and CDR2 FQGTGA. The V gene lost 8 bases and the J gene lost 5 bases, with 15 bases spanning the gap. CDR3 sequence reads: CASSLGTEETQYF. The CDR3 DNA is TGTGCCAGCTCCCTCGGGACCGAGGAGACCCAGTACTTC.

In its sample, this clonotype was seen once. The chain couples TRBV12-3 or TRBV12-4 to TRBJ2-1, with TRBD2 matching over 10 bases. The CDR3 is 14 amino acids. V lost 6 bases to trimming and J lost 7 bases; unmatched junction nucleotides: 6. The DNA for the CDR3 is TGTGCCAGCAGAGCGGGGGGGCCCATGAATGAGCAGTTCTTC. Translated, it gives CASRAGGPMNEQFF.

The chain links TRBV6-4 to TRBJ2-1; D might be TRBD1 (6 bases). The V gene's germline CDR1 is MRHNA and CDR2 SNTAGT. Trimming removed 3 bases from V and 5 bases from J, with 11 bases in between. This CDR3 is 14 amino acids long. The CDR3 DNA is TGTGCCAGCAGTGAGGGGGCAGGGAACAATGAGCAGTTCTTC. Translation gives CASSEGAGNNEQFF.

This clonotype was observed once. This chain uses TRBV24-1 with TRBJ2-2; a possible D gene is TRBD1 (6 bases). The CDR3 is made up of 13 amino acids. Germline V gene data show CDR1 as KGHDR and CDR2 as SFDVKD. V lost 9 bases and J 4 bases, leaving 11 bases between the germline ends. The CDR3 DNA reads TGTGCCACCCCGGACAGCCGCACCGGGGAGCTGTTTTTT. Amino acid sequence: CATPDSRTGELFF.

Details on this clonotype: A much larger clone differs by one base, so this may be a read error. V usage is TRBV10-3 and J usage is TRBJ2-1, with D maybe TRBD1 (5 bases). This CDR3 contains 11 residues. CDR1 and CDR2 (germline): ENHRY, SYGVKD. The DNA of the CDR3 is TGTGCCAGCAGCTATGACCGACAGCAGTCCTTC. Translating gives CASSYDRQQSF.

This chain joins TRBV20-1 and TRBJ2-7, with D uncertain. CDR1 is DFQATT, CDR2 SNEGSKA, per germline (reference sequence). The germline V and J ends were trimmed by 7 bases and 4 bases, with 17 bases remaining between them. CDR3 length: 13 residues. As DNA, the CDR3 is TGCAGTGTTGCCCAATCAGGCTCATACGAGCAGTACTTC. This encodes CSVAQSGSYEQYF.

With regard to this clonotype: The junction departs from germline at one end; a sequencing error may be responsible. The chain links TRBV5-1 to TRBJ2-1; 9 bases align to TRBD2. The germline V gene has CDR1 SGHRS and CDR2 YFSETQ. This CDR3 comprises 22 residues. This chain's CDR3 is CDSSLDICNARRLADSYNEQFF. CDR3 nucleotide sequence: TGCGACAGCAGCCTCGACATCTGCAATGCTAGGCGACTAGCGGACTCCTACAATGAGCAGTTCTTC.

This clonotype came up many times. The V call is TRBV29-1, the J call TRBJ2-1, with D possibly TRBD2 on 6 matching bases. V lost 5 bases, J lost 6 bases, and 11 bases lay in between. Germline-derived CDR1 and CDR2 are SQVTM and ANQGSEA. This CDR3 spans 12 amino acids. The CDR3 loop reads CSVFGGSNEQFF. In DNA, the CDR3 is TGCAGCGTTTTCGGAGGGAGCAATGAGCAGTTCTTC.

The rearrangement links TRBV9 to TRBJ2-1; TRBD1 is a possible D gene (6 bases). The V end was cut by 6 bases, the J end by 6 bases, with 13 bases between. Germline V gives CDR1 SGDLS, CDR2 YYNGEE. The CDR3 has 13 residues. CDR3 in amino acids: CASNHREINEQFF. The CDR3 DNA follows: TGTGCCAGCAACCACAGGGAAATCAATGAGCAGTTCTTC.

This clonotype was seen only a few times. The chain combines TRBV6-1 with TRBJ1-2; D gene unclear. The length of the CDR3 is 14 residues. Trimming took 0 bases from V and 7 from J, leaving 12 bases between them. Germline CDR1 is MNHNS and CDR2 is SASEGT. The CDR3 here is CASSEAGMAGGYTF. In nucleotides, the CDR3 is TGTGCCAGCAGTGAAGCAGGGATGGCGGGTGGCTACACCTTC.

In regard to this clonotype: Sequence at one end of the junction differs from germline and may be a read error. The genes are TRBV7-8 and TRBJ2-3; a possible D gene is TRBD1 (5 bases). CDR1 SGHVS and CDR2 FQNEAQ come from the germline V gene. The CDR3 runs 13 residues. As DNA, the CDR3 is TGTGCCAGCCGACTGAGATTGACAGCTACGCAGTATTTT. Protein product: CASRLRLTATQYF.

J is TRBJ2-3 and V is TRBV19; D possibly corresponds to TRBD2 (7 bases). The CDR3 consists of 16 residues. The germline V and J ends were trimmed by 6 bases and 0 bases, with 16 bases remaining between them. Germline CDR1 and CDR2: LNHDA and SQIVND (reference sequence). CDR3 sequence (DNA): TGTGCCAGTAGCGTAATTGGGGGGGCAAGCACAGATACGCAGTATTTT. Translated: CASSVIGGASTDTQYF.

This sequence joins TRBV7-6 and TRBJ2-3; the D call may be TRBD1 or TRBD2 (5 bases each). There are 17 residues in the CDR3. CDR1 is SGHVS and CDR2 is FNYEAQ in the germline V gene. V shed 5 bases and J shed 9 bases, with 27 bases lying between them. The CDR3 here is CASSVGAARATPHTQYF. Here the CDR3 DNA reads TGTGCCAGCAGCGTCGGGGCCGCCCGCGCGACCCCCCACACGCAGTATTTT.